The 20 T cell receptor beta chains below all came from one sample that was sequenced in a study of OX40 agonist ivuxolimab in advanced cancers. TCRdb's table, derived via immunoSEQ multiplex PCR, lists solely in-frame clones and lacks some. The top ten hold 20% of the sample, which has 70,000 to 95,000 clones, approximately 93% seen once. The material was CD4+ or CD8+ T cells sorted from blood, obtained in a trial of the OX40 agonist ivuxolimab. The receptors derive from an adult with an advanced solid tumor such as melanoma, head and neck, liver or kidney cancer.

This sequence joins TRBV10-2 and TRBJ2-1, with 13 positions matching TRBD2. CDR1 is WSHSY and CDR2 is SAAADI in the germline V gene. J was trimmed by 6 bases and V by 5 bases; bases with no gene match: 13. The CDR3 extends over 18 amino acids. CDR3 in amino acids: CASSPELAGGRNFNEQFF. CDR3 nucleotides: TGCGCCAGCAGTCCGGAACTAGCGGGGGGGCGTAACTTCAATGAGCAGTTCTTC.

The J gene is TRBJ2-7, the V gene TRBV2, with D unresolved. This CDR3 is built from 10 residues. The germline gives CDR1 SNHLY, CDR2 FYNNEI. With 8 bases removed from V and 3 bases from J, the gap between germline ends came to 5 bases. The CDR3 spells CASGNYEQYF. CDR3 DNA: TGTGCCAGCGGTAACTACGAGCAGTACTTC.

This chain connects TRBV4-1 to TRBJ2-7; the D is unclear. CDR3 size: 17 residues. Per germline, CDR1 MGHRA and CDR2 YSYEKL. V was pared by 2 bases and J by 0 bases, with 17 bases between. The CDR3: CASSQKFTADSSYEQYF. CDR3 coding DNA: TGCGCCAGCAGCCAAAAGTTCACGGCCGATAGCTCCTACGAGCAGTACTTC.

As regards this clone: No DNA is shown, since the ends of the CDR3 on it are uncertain; the CDR3 is the one TCRdb lists. This chain joins TRBV21-1 and TRBJ2-6. TRBV21-1 constitutes a pseudogene. The CDR3 sequence runs 18 residues, both termini included. CDR3 in amino acids: CASSKGRIWGSGANVLTF.

This rearrangement joins TRBV2 to TRBJ2-7, with D maybe TRBD1 (5 bases). The CDR3 sequence is 14 residues long. Germline assignment: CDR1 SNHLY and CDR2 FYNNEI. The V gene lost 7 bases and the J gene lost 0 bases, with 13 bases spanning the gap. CDR3 in amino acids: CASIRRGSSYEQYF. DNA of the CDR3: TGTGCCAGCATAAGAAGGGGCTCCTCCTACGAGCAGTACTTC.

The chain uses TRBV6-1 and TRBJ1-2; D is perhaps TRBD1 (6 bases). The germline V gene encodes CDR1 MNHNS and CDR2 SASEGT. There are 16 residues in the CDR3. Trimming shortened V by 4 bases and J by 4 bases, and 19 bases separated the two germline ends. The CDR3, as DNA: TGTGCCAGCAGTGGATGGACGGAAAGGGGGGGCTATGGCTACACCTTC. It specifies CASSGWTERGGYGYTF.

This clone occurred a few times. V usage is TRBV12-5 and J usage is TRBJ2-5, with a weak D call TRBD2 (6 bases). CDR1 LGHNT and CDR2 FRNRAP come from the germline V gene. This CDR3 region has 15 residues. V was trimmed by 0 bases and J by 4 bases, leaving 12 bases between them. The CDR3 spells CASGLVLGGAETQYF. As DNA, the CDR3 is TGTGCTAGTGGTTTGGTACTAGGAGGGGCAGAGACCCAGTACTTC.

The chain is built from TRBV28 and TRBJ2-5; possible D gene TRBD2, 5 bases. Germline V lookup: CDR1 MDHEN, CDR2 SYDVKM. The CDR3 length is 16 residues. V lost 3 bases to trimming and J lost 0 bases, with 14 bases between them. The DNA of the CDR3 is TGTGCCAGCAGTTTTTTCGGGGTATCCTACCAAGAGACCCAGTACTTC. Encoded protein: CASSFFGVSYQETQYF.

The genes are TRBV2 and TRBJ1-1; 8 bases line up with TRBD1. The CDR3 is 11 residues long. V dropped 4 bases and J dropped 10; count of bases not matched to a gene: 2. Germline V gives CDR1 SNHLY, CDR2 FYNNEI. The CDR3 DNA follows: TGTGCCAGCAGTGCAGGGGGCAGAGCTTTCTTT. It translates to CASSAGGRAFF.

With regard to this clone: The junction differs from germline at one of its ends, possibly a read error. V gene TRBV10-2 combines with J gene TRBJ2-7; TRBD1 matches 9 bases. The length of the CDR3 is 14 residues. Looked up from germline, CDR1 is WSHSY and CDR2 is SAAADI. DNA of the CDR3: TGCGCCAGCAGTTGGACAGGGGATGCCTACGAGCAGCACTTC. This gives the protein CASSWTGDAYEQHF.

The V gene is TRBV5-1, the J gene TRBJ1-4; tentatively, D is TRBD1 (6 bases). The CDR3 sequence is 17 residues long. From germline, CDR1 is SGHRS and CDR2 YFSETQ. The V end lost 7 bases, the J end lost 0 bases, and 19 bases lay between the germline ends. The CDR3, as DNA: TGCGCCAGCCAAGAGGGGGAGGGCCTTGCAACTAATGAAAAACTGTTTTTT. Translating gives CASQEGEGLATNEKLFF.

The chain has TRBV4-1 and TRBJ2-7, with D hard to call. V shed 4 bases and J shed 9 bases, with 19 bases lying between them. The CDR3 contains 14 residues. From germline, CDR1 is MGHRA and CDR2 YSYEKL. The chain's CDR3 is CASSPPSAAPGQYF. The CDR3 nucleotides read TGCGCCAGCAGCCCCCCCTCGGCTGCGCCTGGGCAGTACTTC.

The V call is TRBV29-1, the J call TRBJ2-1, with 10 bases aligning to TRBD2. There are 19 residues in the CDR3. The germline V gene has CDR1 SQVTM and CDR2 ANQGSEA. The V segment lost 1 base and the J segment 3 bases; nucleotides outside the gene matches: 15. The CDR3 here is CSVEVLPSMTSGYYNEQFF. The CDR3 nucleotides are TGCAGCGTTGAAGTCCTGCCCTCCATGACTAGCGGGTACTACAATGAGCAGTTCTTC.

The rearrangement joins TRBV9 to TRBJ2-1; D may be TRBD1 (5 bases). Looked up from germline, CDR1 is SGDLS and CDR2 is YYNGEE. The CDR3 spans 16 residues. V shed 2 bases and J shed 0 bases, with 12 bases lying between them. The CDR3 is CASSVGSGISYNEQFF. For the CDR3, the DNA is TGTGCCAGCAGCGTGGGGTCAGGGATCTCCTACAATGAGCAGTTCTTC.

The V gene is TRBV27, the J gene TRBJ2-3, with D tentatively TRBD1 or TRBD2 (6 bases each). From germline, CDR1 is MNHEY and CDR2 SMNVEV (reference sequence). There are 17 residues in the CDR3. V was pared by 3 bases and J by 8 bases, with 24 bases between. This CDR3 is CASSLTPGARLSGTQYF. The CDR3, as DNA: TGTGCCAGCAGTTTGACCCCGGGGGCACGGTTAAGTGGTACGCAGTATTTT.

The chain employs TRBV27 and TRBJ1-4; tentatively, D is TRBD1 (6 bases). This CDR3 region has 18 residues. The V end lost 0 bases, the J end lost 1 base, and 15 bases lay between the germline ends. CDR1 is MNHEY, CDR2 SMNVEV, per germline (reference sequence). CDR3 nucleotides: TGTGCCAGCAGTTTATCATTGTGGGAGGGGGTAACTAATGAAAAACTGTTTTTT. Residues: CASSLSLWEGVTNEKLFF.

This chain connects TRBV14 to TRBJ2-7; D unresolved. The CDR3 covers 12 residues. The V end lost 6 bases, the J end lost 3 bases, and 9 bases lay between the germline ends. Germline values: CDR1 SGHDN, CDR2 FVKESK. Here the CDR3 reads CASSLMLYEQYF. CDR3 coding DNA: TGTGCCAGCAGTCTTATGCTCTACGAGCAGTACTTC.

This chain connects TRBV19 to TRBJ2-1; TRBD2 matches 9 bases. With 8 bases clipped from V and 7 bases from J, the junction kept 6 bases outside the gene matches. Per the germline V gene, CDR1 is LNHDA and CDR2 is SQIVND (reference sequence). This CDR3 has 13 amino acids. CDR3 nucleotides: TGTGCCAGTGCCGGGACTAGCATTAATGAGCAGTTCTTC. Translation gives CASAGTSINEQFF.

In regard to this clone: Relative to the germline gene, one junction end is altered; a read error may explain this. The chain couples TRBV6-5 to TRBJ1-3, with TRBD1 identical over 10 bases. This CDR3 has 12 residues. Per the germline V gene, CDR1 is MNHEY and CDR2 is SVGAGI. The CDR3: CASSLGDRGWGF. The CDR3 DNA sequence: TGTGCCAGCAGTCTCGGGGACAGGGGCTGGGGTTTT.

The rearrangement uses TRBV28 and TRBJ2-7; D uncertain. The V and J ends lost 4 bases and 4 bases respectively, with 5 bases between them. Germline V gives CDR1 MDHEN, CDR2 SYDVKM. The length of the CDR3 is 11 residues. CDR3 amino acids: CASSYTYEQYF. The CDR3 DNA reads as TGTGCCAGCAGTTACACTTACGAGCAGTACTTC.